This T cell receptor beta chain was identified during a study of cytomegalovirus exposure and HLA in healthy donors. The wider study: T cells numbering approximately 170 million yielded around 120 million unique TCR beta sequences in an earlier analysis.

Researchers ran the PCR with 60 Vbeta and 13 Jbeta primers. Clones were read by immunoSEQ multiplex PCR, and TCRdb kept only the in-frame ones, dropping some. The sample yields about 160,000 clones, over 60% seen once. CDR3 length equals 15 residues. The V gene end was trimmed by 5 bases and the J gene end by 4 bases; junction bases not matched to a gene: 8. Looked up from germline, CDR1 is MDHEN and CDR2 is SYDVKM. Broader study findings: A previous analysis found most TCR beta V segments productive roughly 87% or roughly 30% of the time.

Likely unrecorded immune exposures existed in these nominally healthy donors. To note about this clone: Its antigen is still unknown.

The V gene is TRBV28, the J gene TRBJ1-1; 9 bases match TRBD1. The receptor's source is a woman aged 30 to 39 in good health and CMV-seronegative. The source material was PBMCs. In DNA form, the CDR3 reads TGTGCCAGCAGTATAAAACAGGGGGCTGGCACTGAAGCTTTCTTT. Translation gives CASSIKQGAGTEAFF.